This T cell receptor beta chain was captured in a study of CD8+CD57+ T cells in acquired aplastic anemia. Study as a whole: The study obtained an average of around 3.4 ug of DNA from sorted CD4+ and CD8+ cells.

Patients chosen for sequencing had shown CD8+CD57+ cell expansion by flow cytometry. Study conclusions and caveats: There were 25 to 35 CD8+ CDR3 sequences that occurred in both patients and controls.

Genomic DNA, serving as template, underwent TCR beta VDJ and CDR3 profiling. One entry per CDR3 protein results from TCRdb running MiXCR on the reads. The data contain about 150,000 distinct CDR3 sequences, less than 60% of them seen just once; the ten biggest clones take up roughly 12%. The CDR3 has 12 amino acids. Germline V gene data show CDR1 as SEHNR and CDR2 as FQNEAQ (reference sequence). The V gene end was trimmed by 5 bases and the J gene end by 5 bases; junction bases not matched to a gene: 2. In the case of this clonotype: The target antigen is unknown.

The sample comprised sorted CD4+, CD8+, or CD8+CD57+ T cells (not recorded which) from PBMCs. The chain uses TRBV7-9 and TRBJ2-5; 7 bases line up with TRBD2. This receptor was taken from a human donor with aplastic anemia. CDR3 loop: CASSSSGETQYF. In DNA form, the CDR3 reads TGTGCCAGCAGCAGTAGCGGGGAGACCCAGTACTTC.